A selection of T cell receptor beta chains follows, all from one sample in a study of HIV-infected patients and healthy controls. TCRdb passed the 5' RACE reads through MiXCR, listing each CDR3 protein once. Of roughly 7,700 distinct CDR3 sequences listed, roughly 6.1% are singletons. The material sequenced was blood, taken before antiretroviral therapy. These receptors were obtained from an adult with HIV infection. The CDR3 runs from the conserved cysteine through the conserved F or W. The order of the fields is clone size, V gene, J gene, D gene, CDR3 DNA, CDR3 protein. The D gene is left open where the match is weak. Part of the rows lack a size; the others show once, few, many or a class for expanded clones.

clone size: NA
V gene: TRBV2
J gene: TRBJ2-1
D gene: NA
CDR3 DNA: TGTGCCAGCAGAGCTACAGGGCGCAGCTCCTACAATGAGCAGTTCTTC
CDR3 protein: CASRATGRSSYNEQFF

clone size: few
V gene: TRBV4-1
J gene: TRBJ2-3
D gene: NA
CDR3 DNA: TGCGCCAGCAGCCAAGATCCCGGGAACACAGATACGCAGTATTTT
CDR3 protein: CASSQDPGNTDTQYF

clone size: medium-sized
V gene: TRBV10-3
J gene: TRBJ2-3
D gene: NA
CDR3 DNA: TGTGCCATCAGTGAAACTGGGACCCGTAGTGCAGATACGCAGTATTTT
CDR3 protein: CAISETGTRSADTQYF

clone size: NA
V gene: TRBV9
J gene: TRBJ2-5
D gene: TRBD1
CDR3 DNA: TGTGCCAGCCCGGGACAGCCGTACCAAGAGACCCAGTACTTC
CDR3 protein: CASPGQPYQETQYF

clone size: many
V gene: TRBV20-1
J gene: TRBJ1-5
D gene: NA
CDR3 DNA: TGCAGTGCGGGGGGGGGTTATCAGCCCCAGCATTTT
CDR3 protein: CSAGGGYQPQHF

clone size: many
V gene: TRBV4-3
J gene: TRBJ2-5
D gene: NA
CDR3 DNA: TGCGCCAGCAGCCAAGATCCTTCTCCGGTGGAGACCCAGTACTTC
CDR3 protein: CASSQDPSPVETQYF

clone size: NA
V gene: TRBV7-2
J gene: TRBJ2-1
D gene: TRBD2
CDR3 DNA: TGTGCCAGCAGCTTACGCCGGGGGGATCTGTTCTTC
CDR3 protein: CASSLRRGDLFF

clone size: many
V gene: TRBV28
J gene: TRBJ2-3
D gene: TRBD1
CDR3 DNA: TGTGCCAGCAGTGTAACAGGGGTAACAGATACGCAGTATTTT
CDR3 protein: CASSVTGVTDTQYF

clone size: medium-sized
V gene: TRBV6-5
J gene: TRBJ1-3
D gene: NA
CDR3 DNA: TGTGCCAGCAGTTACCAGGGAGGAAGAAACACCATATATTTT
CDR3 protein: CASSYQGGRNTIYF

clone size: many
V gene: TRBV11-2
J gene: TRBJ2-1
D gene: NA
CDR3 DNA: TGTGCCAGCAGCTTAGGGGATAAAAATGAGCAGTTCTTC
CDR3 protein: CASSLGDKNEQFF